This T cell receptor (beta chain) was sequenced for a study of T cell repertoires in cytomegalovirus infection (dated by TCRdb to about 2019). As for the study more broadly: The HLA type of each donor mattered for the analysis, because public TCR beta signatures pointed to carriage of CMV infection along with the matching HLA type.

Here is what the overall study found, with its caveats: The ex vivo response was dominated by HLA-C-restricted CMV-specific TCR beta clonotypes, which also provided the single most frequent clonotype in two of eight donors. Cumulative frequency of public TCR beta family members discriminated carriers of CMV infection plus the relevant HLA type in this cohort and an independent roughly 330-donor cohort.

This clonotype has a handful of counts. This receptor's antigen is unknown. No base quality values were provided; no much bigger clone lies one nucleotide off. The sequencer listed for this sample is Illumina HiSeq 1500. In TCRdb, the public reads were trimmed at Q25 with fastp and aligned with MiXCR, with productive beta chains retained. Duplicate CDR3 protein sequences are folded into a single record with the most common DNA and genes. This sample holds around 550,000 distinct CDR3 sequences; more than 25% were observed only once. Around 13% of the sample is in the top ten clones. CDR1 and CDR2, per the germline V gene (reference sequence), are LNHDA and SQIVND. V is clipped by 7 bases and J by 0 bases, and the sequence between their germline boundaries is 10 bases long. From its cysteine to its phenylalanine, the CDR3 spans 14 amino acids. The sequence is cut down to CDR3 DNA, 42 bases in frame from base 1.

The TCR originated in a human donor in good health (CMV status not recorded). Some clones in this sample may be carry-over from other donors' samples. This sequence uses TRBV19 and TRBJ1-3, with the D gene not clear enough to name. The sequenced material came from PBMCs. The CDR3 in this case is CASNRASSGNTIYF. The sequenced DNA: TGTGCCAGTAATAGGGCCTCCTCTGGAAACACCATATATTTT.